This T cell receptor beta chain was identified in a study of blood T cell repertoires in COVID-19. Study details: Some COVID-19 samples were acute and others convalescent; all came from the United States, Italy and Spain. The cDNA or gDNA used as material had been derived from T cells, B-cell-depleted T cells, or PBMCs.

Only in-frame clones appear in the TCRdb table, and some are missing; sequencing was by immunoSEQ multiplex PCR. The data hold approximately 170,000 clones, with 84% observed a single time. With V trimmed by 0 bases and J by 7 bases, 6 bases remained unmatched. Germline CDR1 reads MNHEY; CDR2 reads SVGEGT. This CDR3 contains 16 residues. Sequencing was performed on peripheral blood. The V call is TRBV6-2 or TRBV6-3, the J call TRBJ2-1; TRBD2 matches at 10 bases. The TCR originated in a man between 35 and 55 years old who had recovered from COVID-19. CDR3 DNA: TGTGCCAGCAGTTACTCGAAGGCTAGCGGGAGAAATGAGCAGTTCTTC. Translation gives CASSYSKASGRNEQFF.